This paragraph reports one T cell receptor beta chain. Its target is not known. This sample is part of a study of T cell responses to AZD1222 COVID-19 vaccine. TCRdb's table, derived via immunoSEQ multiplex PCR, lists solely in-frame clones and lacks some. The sample gives about 120,000 clones, approximately 83% of which show up once; 9.4% is in the top ten. Per germline, CDR1 SGHVS and CDR2 FNYEAQ. V shed 4 bases and J shed 5 bases, with 11 bases lying between them. This CDR3 has 13 residues. Study observations and caveats: Mostly white British, mostly female donors; authors suggested clonal diversity may be underestimated. Dominant at 160-218 and 743-854, vaccine-associated CD4 TCRs also spanned spike. The reported proportion of spike-specific TCRs targeting unmutated variant regions was nearly half. No repertoire was sampled before or during the peak T cell response, only after it.

Sequences were derived from peripheral blood, sampled on day 0 of AZD1222 vaccination. The gene calls are TRBV7-6 and TRBJ1-1; no clear D gene. The sequence was obtained from an adult in good health. The CDR3 reads CASSSLGQTEAFF. CDR3 DNA sequence: TGTGCCAGCAGCTCGCTAGGGCAAACTGAAGCTTTCTTT.